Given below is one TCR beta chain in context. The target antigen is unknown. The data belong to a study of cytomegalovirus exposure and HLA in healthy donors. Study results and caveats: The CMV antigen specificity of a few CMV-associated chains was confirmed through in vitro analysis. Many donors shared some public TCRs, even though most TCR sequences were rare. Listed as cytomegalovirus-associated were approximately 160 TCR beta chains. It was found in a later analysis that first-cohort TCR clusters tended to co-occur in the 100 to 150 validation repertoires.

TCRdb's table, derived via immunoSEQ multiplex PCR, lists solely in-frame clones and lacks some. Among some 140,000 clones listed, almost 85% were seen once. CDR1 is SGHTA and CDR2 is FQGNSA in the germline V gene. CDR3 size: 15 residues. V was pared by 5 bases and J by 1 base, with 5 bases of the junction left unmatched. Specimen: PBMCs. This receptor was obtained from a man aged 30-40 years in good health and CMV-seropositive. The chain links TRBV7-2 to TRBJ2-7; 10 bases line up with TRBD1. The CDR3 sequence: CASSPLGQGSYEQYF. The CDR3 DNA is TGTGCCAGCAGCCCGCTGGGACAGGGGTCCTACGAGCAGTACTTC.